These T cell receptor beta chains were read from a single sample in a study of blood T cells in healthy people across ages. Using its own MiXCR run on the 5' RACE reads, TCRdb lists one record per CDR3 protein. The data contain fewer than 1.5 million distinct CDR3 sequences, 35% to 45% of them singletons. The source material was blood. These receptors all come from a woman younger than 30 in good health. CDR3s include the opening cysteine and the closing phenylalanine or tryptophan. Each record gives: clone size, V gene, J gene, D gene, CDR3 protein, CDR3 DNA. The D gene is left open where the match is weak. Only part of the rows carry a size: once, few, many, or a class if the clone is expanded.

abundance: few
v_gene: TRBV7-9
j_gene: TRBJ2-3
d_gene: TRBD2
CDR3aa: CASRLGLATLSTDTQYF
CDR3nt: TGTGCCAGCAGACTGGGACTAGCGACACTTAGCACAGATACGCAGTATTTT

abundance: NA
v_gene: TRBV20-1
j_gene: TRBJ2-1
d_gene: NA
CDR3aa: CSARDEGTQRYNEQFF
CDR3nt: TGCAGTGCTAGAGATGAGGGGACTCAACGGTACAATGAGCAGTTCTTC

abundance: NA
v_gene: TRBV20-1
j_gene: TRBJ1-6
d_gene: TRBD1
CDR3aa: CSAFDREPYNSPLHF
CDR3nt: TGCAGTGCTTTTGACAGGGAACCCTATAATTCACCCCTCCACTTT

abundance: NA
v_gene: TRBV18
j_gene: TRBJ1-2
d_gene: NA
CDR3aa: CASSRGNPNYGYTF
CDR3nt: TGTGCCAGTTCTAGGGGAAACCCTAACTATGGCTACACCTTC

abundance: once
v_gene: TRBV19
j_gene: TRBJ2-7
d_gene: NA
CDR3aa: CASSTPGVGEQYF
CDR3nt: TGTGCCAGTAGTACCCCAGGAGTGGGCGAGCAGTACTTC

abundance: few
v_gene: TRBV28
j_gene: TRBJ2-7
d_gene: NA
CDR3aa: CASSFVATSYEQYF
CDR3nt: TGTGCCAGCAGTTTCGTTGCCACATCCTACGAGCAGTACTTC

abundance: NA
v_gene: TRBV20-1
j_gene: TRBJ2-5
d_gene: TRBD2
CDR3aa: CSALTSDQETQYF
CDR3nt: TGCAGTGCGTTGACTAGCGACCAAGAGACCCAGTACTTC

abundance: few
v_gene: TRBV9
j_gene: TRBJ2-6
d_gene: TRBD1
CDR3aa: CASRVGQGGSGANVLTF
CDR3nt: TGTGCCAGCAGAGTGGGACAGGGCGGGTCTGGGGCCAACGTCCTGACTTTC

abundance: few
v_gene: TRBV7-9
j_gene: TRBJ1-4
d_gene: NA
CDR3aa: CASSLGTAGSEKLFF
CDR3nt: TGTGCCAGCAGCTTAGGGACTGCGGGATCCGAAAAACTGTTTTTT

abundance: few
v_gene: TRBV4-2
j_gene: TRBJ1-4
d_gene: NA
CDR3aa: CASRIRMGVNEKLFF
CDR3nt: TGTGCCAGCAGAATTCGTATGGGAGTTAATGAAAAACTGTTTTTT

abundance: NA
v_gene: TRBV2
j_gene: TRBJ1-1
d_gene: NA
CDR3aa: CASSGPGGYTEAFF
CDR3nt: TGTGCCAGCAGTGGCCCCGGGGGGTACACTGAAGCTTTCTTT

abundance: few
v_gene: TRBV20-1
j_gene: TRBJ2-7
d_gene: NA
CDR3aa: CSARDQQPPNEQYF
CDR3nt: TGCAGTGCTAGAGATCAACAGCCCCCTAACGAGCAGTACTTC

abundance: once
v_gene: TRBV20-1
j_gene: TRBJ2-1
d_gene: TRBD1
CDR3aa: CSADTGTGIYEQFF
CDR3nt: TGCAGTGCAGATACCGGGACAGGGATCTACGAGCAGTTCTTC

abundance: NA
v_gene: TRBV6-1
j_gene: TRBJ2-5
d_gene: NA
CDR3aa: CASSEVTPWTQYF
CDR3nt: TGTGCCAGCAGTGAAGTGACGCCCTGGACCCAGTACTTC

abundance: NA
v_gene: TRBV9
j_gene: TRBJ2-1
d_gene: TRBD2
CDR3aa: CASRASGGSSYNEQFF
CDR3nt: TGTGCCAGCAGGGCTAGCGGGGGGAGCTCCTACAATGAGCAGTTCTTC

abundance: NA
v_gene: TRBV20-1
j_gene: TRBJ1-2
d_gene: TRBD1
CDR3aa: CSARSGQGARGYTF
CDR3nt: TGCAGTGCTAGATCGGGACAGGGGGCGCGAGGCTACACCTTC

abundance: NA
v_gene: TRBV27
j_gene: TRBJ1-1
d_gene: NA
CDR3aa: CATYPREGMNTEAFF
CDR3nt: TGTGCCACCTACCCCAGGGAAGGGATGAACACTGAAGCTTTCTTT

abundance: NA
v_gene: TRBV20-1
j_gene: TRBJ2-5
d_gene: TRBD1
CDR3aa: CSGTGGETQYF
CDR3nt: TGCAGTGGGACAGGGGGAGAGACCCAGTACTTC

abundance: NA
v_gene: TRBV20-1
j_gene: TRBJ1-5
d_gene: NA
CDR3aa: CSARDTPQSQHF
CDR3nt: TGCAGTGCGCGGGACACCCCTCAATCCCAGCATTTT

abundance: NA
v_gene: TRBV6-1
j_gene: TRBJ1-2
d_gene: NA
CDR3aa: CTSTAFQTENYGYTF
CDR3nt: TGTACCAGCACCGCCTTCCAGACGGAGAACTATGGCTACACCTTC

abundance: NA
v_gene: TRBV4-1
j_gene: TRBJ2-2
d_gene: TRBD2
CDR3aa: CASSQDPLAGLTGELFF
CDR3nt: TGCGCCAGCAGCCAAGATCCCCTAGCGGGACTCACCGGGGAGCTGTTTTTT

abundance: NA
v_gene: TRBV25-1
j_gene: TRBJ2-5
d_gene: NA
CDR3aa: CASSEGVAQETQYF
CDR3nt: TGTGCCAGCAGTGAGGGAGTTGCCCAAGAGACCCAGTACTTC

abundance: NA
v_gene: TRBV27
j_gene: TRBJ2-1
d_gene: NA
CDR3aa: CASSSGQKYEQFF
CDR3nt: TGTGCCAGCAGTTCTGGACAGAAGTACGAGCAGTTCTTC

abundance: NA
v_gene: TRBV6-6
j_gene: TRBJ2-7
d_gene: NA
CDR3aa: CASTPTGLFPYEQYF
CDR3nt: TGTGCCAGCACCCCTACAGGGCTTTTCCCCTACGAGCAGTACTTC

abundance: few
v_gene: TRBV12-3/TRBV12-4
j_gene: TRBJ1-2
d_gene: TRBD1
CDR3aa: CASSQTGVLYTF
CDR3nt: TGTGCCAGCAGTCAGACAGGGGTCCTCTACACCTTC